The 5 T cell receptor beta chains below all came from one sample that was sequenced in a study of technical replicates of blood from a few donors. The repertoire was sequenced with immunoSEQ multiplex PCR; TCRdb's copy has only in-frame clones and lacks some. This table has about 97,000 clones, 96% appearing once. Sequenced input: T cells isolated from PBMCs. Receptors were obtained from a human donor in good health.

The chain couples TRBV7-6 to TRBJ2-7; TRBD2 might be the D (7 bases). Trimming removed 4 bases from V and 6 bases from J, with 19 bases in between. Germline V CDR1 and CDR2: SGHVS, FNYEAQ. CDR3 length: 15 amino acids. CDR3 nucleotides: TGTGCCAGCAGCTCCTACGGAGGGGGGGTTGGCGAGCAGTACTTC. Protein: CASSSYGGGVGEQYF.

The V and J genes are TRBV5-1 and TRBJ2-4; D is ambiguous. Germline CDR1 SGHRS, CDR2 YFSETQ. V was trimmed by 2 bases and J by 6 bases, leaving 15 bases between them. This CDR3 has 15 amino acids. The CDR3 DNA sequence: TGCGCCAGCAGCTTTGGCACCCCGCGAGGAAACATTCAGTACTTC. Its translation: CASSFGTPRGNIQYF.

The J gene is TRBJ2-1, the V gene TRBV6-1, with D possibly matching TRBD2 (5 bases). Germline lookup yields CDR1 MNHNS and CDR2 SASEGT. The CDR3 spans 12 residues. The V end was cut by 3 bases, the J end by 7 bases, with 7 bases between. CDR3 sequence reads: CASSEDSNEQFF. CDR3 nucleotides: TGTGCCAGCAGTGAGGACTCAAATGAGCAGTTCTTC.

The chain links TRBV6-5 to TRBJ1-1, with D unclear. CDR1 and CDR2 (germline): MNHEY, SVGAGI. The V end was cut by 0 bases, the J end by 3 bases, with 11 bases between. The CDR3 is 15 amino acids. DNA of the CDR3: TGTGCCAGCAGTTACTCCTACAGTTCCCACACTGAAGCTTTCTTT. Its protein is CASSYSYSSHTEAFF.

The rearrangement uses TRBV15 and TRBJ2-2; D remains unclear. Germline assignment: CDR1 LNHNV and CDR2 YYDKDF (reference sequence). The CDR3 sequence is 16 residues long. V was pared by 0 bases and J by 1 base, with 9 bases between. The CDR3 coding sequence is TGTGCCACCAGCAGAGATAGAGAGCGGAACACCGGGGAGCTGTTTTTT. Its protein product is CATSRDRERNTGELFF.